Listed below are T cell receptor beta chains from one sample, sequenced in a study of cytomegalovirus exposure and HLA in healthy donors. Produced via immunoSEQ multiplex PCR; TCRdb's table is partial and in-frame only. The table lists 84,000 or so clones, approximately 71% of them singletons. Source material: PBMCs. These receptors all stem from a man aged 25-45 years in good health and CMV-seronegative. The CDR3 runs from the conserved cysteine through the conserved F or W. The order of the fields is D gene, V gene, J gene, CDR3 length, clone size, CDR3 protein, CDR3 DNA. A D gene is named only where the DNA matches it firmly. Size values are once, few and many counts, or a class for expanded clones, and some rows have none.

>NA|TRBV5-4|TRBJ2-1|20|NA
CASSLIKFRTMLRSYNEQFF
TGTGCCAGCAGCTTGATTAAGTTCCGGACAATGCTAAGATCCTACAATGAGCAGTTCTTC
>NA|TRBV7-9|TRBJ2-7|15|NA
CASSGDSLSSYEQYF
TGTGCCAGCAGCGGGGACTCCCTTAGCTCCTACGAGCAGTACTTC
>NA|TRBV6-1|TRBJ1-3|20|once
CASSAFRRGPRQGSGNTIYF
TGTGCCAGCAGTGCTTTCCGGAGGGGACCGCGGCAGGGTTCTGGAAACACCATATATTTT
>NA|TRBV2|TRBJ2-5|13|NA
CASKREYQETQYF
TGTGCCAGCAAACGGGAATACCAAGAGACCCAGTACTTC
>NA|TRBV19|TRBJ2-1|15|few
CASSTLSTVNNEQFF
TGTGCCAGTAGTACCCTCAGCACAGTTAACAATGAGCAGTTCTTC
>TRBD2|TRBV27|TRBJ2-5|15|NA
CASRSAREGPETQYF
TGTGCCAGCAGGTCGGCGCGGGAGGGCCCCGAGACCCAGTACTTC
>NA|TRBV19|TRBJ1-2|13|NA
CASSLRLAAGYTF
TGTGCCAGTAGTCTGCGGTTGGCTGCGGGCTACACCTTC
>NA|TRBV2|TRBJ1-2|14|NA
CASSEALLSYGYTF
TGTGCCAGCAGTGAAGCGCTTCTAAGTTATGGCTACACCTTC
>TRBD2|TRBV7-9|TRBJ2-7|13|once
CATAGGGAYEQYF
TGTGCCACGGCGGGAGGGGGCGCCTACGAGCAGTACTTC
>NA|TRBV18|TRBJ2-7|15|NA
CASSRGTQANYEQYF
TGTGCCAGCTCCCGAGGGACTCAGGCGAACTACGAGCAGTACTTC
>NA|TRBV7-2|TRBJ2-7|14|NA
CASSRSRDNYEQYF
TGTGCCAGCAGCCGCTCCCGAGATAACTACGAGCAGTACTTC
>NA|TRBV11-2|TRBJ2-7|12|NA
CASSLGSYEQYF
TGTGCCAGCAGCTTAGGGAGTTACGAGCAGTACTTC
>NA|TRBV18|TRBJ1-2|16|NA
CASSPLQGSMVYGYTF
TGTGCCAGCTCACCTCTACAGGGTAGCATGGTCTATGGCTACACCTTC
>TRBD2|TRBV2|TRBJ2-5|15|NA
CASRTTSGNQETQYF
TGTGCCAGCAGAACGACTAGCGGAAACCAAGAGACCCAGTACTTC
>NA|TRBV27|TRBJ2-1|15|few
CASSLRESAYGEQFF
TGTGCCAGCAGTTTGAGGGAATCTGCTTACGGTGAGCAGTTCTTC
>TRBD1|TRBV15|TRBJ1-1|14|NA
CATSRTGQNTEAFF
TGTGCCACCAGCAGGACAGGGCAGAACACTGAAGCTTTCTTT
>NA|TRBV11-2|TRBJ1-2|17|NA
CASSLVMWGKANYGYTF
TGTGCCAGCAGCTTAGTAATGTGGGGCAAAGCTAACTATGGCTACACCTTC
>TRBD1|TRBV7-6|TRBJ1-1|14|NA
CASSQTGGDTEAFF
TGTGCCAGCAGCCAAACAGGGGGGGACACTGAGGCTTTCTTT
>TRBD2|TRBV5-5|TRBJ2-5|17|NA
CASSWPEGTSGEETQYF
TGTGCCAGCAGCTGGCCGGAAGGGACTAGCGGGGAAGAGACCCAGTACTTC
>TRBD2|TRBV28|TRBJ2-7|16|NA
CASSLDGTSGDYEQYF
TGTGCCAGCAGTTTAGACGGGACTAGCGGGGACTACGAGCAGTACTTC
>TRBD1|TRBV7-6|TRBJ1-2|14|NA
CASSQGQGAYGYTF
TGTGCCAGCAGCCAGGGACAGGGCGCTTATGGCTACACCTTC
>TRBD2|TRBV10-2|TRBJ2-3|13|NA
CASRTSGTDTQYF
TGCGCCAGCAGGACTAGCGGCACAGATACGCAGTATTTT
>NA|TRBV7-9|TRBJ2-7|14|NA
CASSPGQGRYEQYF
TGTGCCAGCAGCCCAGGGCAGGGAAGGTACGAGCAGTACTTC
>TRBD1|TRBV18|TRBJ2-7|14|few
CASSPSTGGSEQYF
TGTGCCAGCTCACCATCGACAGGGGGCAGCGAGCAGTACTTC
>NA|TRBV7-8|TRBJ1-5|20|NA
CASSLGGTTRLIPGNQPQHF
TGTGCCAGCAGCCTAGGGGGGACTACCAGGCTGATACCAGGCAATCAGCCCCAGCATTTT
>NA|TRBV15|TRBJ2-1|14|NA
CATSRDRESNEQFF
TGTGCCACCAGCAGGGACCGGGAGTCCAATGAGCAGTTCTTC
>TRBD1|TRBV4-2|TRBJ1-1|16|NA
CASSQEATGMGSEAFF
TGTGCCAGCAGCCAAGAAGCGACAGGGATGGGCTCTGAAGCTTTCTTT
>NA|TRBV28|TRBJ2-7|13|NA
CASEDRRSYEQYF
TGTGCCAGCGAAGACAGGCGCTCCTACGAGCAGTACTTC
>TRBD2|TRBV9|TRBJ2-3|15|NA
CASSEGLAGTDTQYF
TGTGCCAGCAGCGAAGGACTAGCAGGCACAGATACGCAGTATTTT
>NA|TRBV29-1|TRBJ2-7|14|NA
CSVLTGFGFYEQYF
TGCAGCGTTCTAACAGGATTTGGGTTCTACGAGCAGTACTTC
>TRBD1|TRBV7-9|TRBJ1-1|16|NA
CASCQRTGGMNTEAFF
TGTGCCAGCTGCCAAAGGACAGGGGGGATGAACACTGAAGCTTTCTTT
>NA|TRBV19|TRBJ1-3|16|NA
CASRHSTGTTGNTIYF
TGTGCCAGTAGACATTCCACCGGGACAACTGGAAACACCATATATTTT
>NA|TRBV7-9|TRBJ2-7|16|few
CASSPLKTGPLYEQYF
TGTGCCAGCAGCCCTCTGAAAACAGGGCCTCTCTACGAGCAGTACTTC
>TRBD2|TRBV29-1|TRBJ2-1|18|NA
CSFPAPLAGLSSYNEQFF
TGCAGCTTTCCTGCCCCACTAGCGGGATTAAGCTCCTACAATGAGCAGTTCTTC
>NA|TRBV7-9|TRBJ2-2|18|NA
CASSPGRQGFANTGELFF
TGTGCCAGCAGCCCGGGCAGGCAGGGTTTCGCGAACACCGGGGAGCTGTTTTTT
>NA|TRBV6-5|TRBJ2-7|13|NA
CASSYASAGEQYF
TGTGCCAGCAGTTACGCGAGTGCGGGGGAGCAGTACTTC
>NA|TRBV18|TRBJ1-4|12|NA
CASSSGREKLFF
TGTGCCAGCTCATCAGGGAGGGAAAAACTGTTTTTT
>TRBD2|TRBV11-3|TRBJ2-1|16|once
CASSSNGDYPYNEQFF
TGTGCCAGCAGCTCTAATGGGGACTATCCCTACAATGAGCAGTTCTTC
>NA|TRBV11-2|TRBJ2-7|19|NA
CASSRRPVGEEVGSYEQYF
TGTGCCAGCAGCAGACGTCCTGTAGGGGAAGAGGTAGGCTCCTACGAGCAGTACTTC
>NA|TRBV5-8|TRBJ2-3|13|NA
CATPGGRPDTQYF
TGTGCCACCCCCGGGGGGCGCCCAGATACGCAGTATTTT
>NA|TRBV7-2|TRBJ2-3|14|few
CASSLVSSQDTQYF
TGTGCCAGCAGCTTAGTTAGCTCGCAAGATACGCAGTATTTT
>NA|TRBV6-5|TRBJ2-7|15|NA
CASPLQWQGSYEQSF
TGTGCCAGCCCCCTCCAGTGGCAGGGCTCCTACGAGCAGTCCTTC
>TRBD2|TRBV27|TRBJ2-6|16|NA
CASSHGGGSGANVLTF
TGTGCCAGCAGCCACGGCGGGGGGTCTGGGGCCAACGTCCTGACTTTC
>TRBD2|TRBV7-9|TRBJ2-3|16|NA
CASSSLAGARADTQYF
TGTGCCAGCAGCTCACTAGCGGGAGCCCGTGCGGATACGCAGTATTTT